The clone carrying this T cell receptor beta chain appeared many times. Its specificity is unknown. This sample is part of a study of T cell repertoires in cytomegalovirus infection. For the study at large: Indications came from public TCR beta signatures; they pointed to CMV infection and to a matching HLA type. General study points: Cumulative public TCR beta family frequency identified carriers of CMV plus the relevant HLA. It was HLA-C-restricted CMV-specific TCR beta clonotypes that dominated the response ex vivo.

TCRdb re-analysed the reads in MiXCR, keeping a single row per CDR3 protein. Among 500,000 or so distinct CDR3 sequences listed, about 15% were seen once. The CDR3 spans 13 residues. V shed 8 bases and J 6 bases; nucleotides not matched to a gene: 8. The germline CDR1 and CDR2 sequences are MNHEY and SMNVEV (reference sequence). The chain uses TRBV27 and TRBJ2-7; TRBD1 matches 9 bases. Sequencing was performed on CD8+ T cells from PBMCs. This TCR was recovered from a human donor in good health (CMV status not recorded). Some clones in this sample may be carry-over from other donors' samples. The CDR3 is CASHRDRASEQYF. Here the CDR3 DNA reads TGTGCCAGCCACCGGGACAGGGCATCCGAGCAGTACTTC.